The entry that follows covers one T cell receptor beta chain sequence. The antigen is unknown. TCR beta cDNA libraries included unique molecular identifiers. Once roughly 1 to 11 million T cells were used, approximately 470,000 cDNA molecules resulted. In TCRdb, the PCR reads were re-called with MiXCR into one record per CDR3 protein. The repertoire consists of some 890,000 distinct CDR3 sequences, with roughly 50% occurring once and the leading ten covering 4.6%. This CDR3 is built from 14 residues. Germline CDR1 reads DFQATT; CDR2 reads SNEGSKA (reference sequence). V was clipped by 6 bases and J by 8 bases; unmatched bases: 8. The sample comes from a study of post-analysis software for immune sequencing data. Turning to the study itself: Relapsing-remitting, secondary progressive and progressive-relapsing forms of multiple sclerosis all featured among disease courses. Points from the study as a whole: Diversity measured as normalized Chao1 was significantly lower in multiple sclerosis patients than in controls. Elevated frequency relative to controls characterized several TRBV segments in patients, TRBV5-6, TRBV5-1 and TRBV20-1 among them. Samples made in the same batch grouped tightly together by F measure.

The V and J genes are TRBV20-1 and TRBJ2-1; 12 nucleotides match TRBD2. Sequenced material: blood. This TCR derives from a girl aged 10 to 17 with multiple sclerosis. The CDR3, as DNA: TGCAGTGCCCTGACTAGCGGGAGTTTCTATGAGCAGTTCTTC. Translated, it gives CSALTSGSFYEQFF.